Sequencing of this T cell receptor (beta chain) was carried out in a study of blood T cell repertoires in COVID-19. Overall study context: The study drew acute and convalescent COVID-19 samples from the United States, Italy and Spain. Sources were T cells, B-cell-depleted T cells, or PBMCs; the material itself was cDNA or gDNA.

CDR3 length equals 16 residues. Germline V CDR1 and CDR2: GTSNPN, SVGIG (reference sequence). The V end was cut by 1 base, the J end by 0 bases, with 13 bases between. The repertoire was sequenced with immunoSEQ multiplex PCR; TCRdb's copy has only in-frame clones and lacks some. The table includes 450,000 to 500,000 clones, approximately 83% detected once. The V call is TRBV30, the J call TRBJ1-5; tentative D call: TRBD1 (5 bases). Material: peripheral blood. The clonotype comes from a human donor in a cohort sampled during active COVID-19. The chain's CDR3 is CAWSADLTDSNQPQHF. The CDR3 DNA is TGTGCCTGGAGTGCCGACCTGACAGATAGCAATCAGCCCCAGCATTTT.